This TCR beta chain was sequenced for a study of shared clonotypes between healthy human individuals. Once extracted for a subset, genomic DNA was divided evenly among several immunoSEQ plates. TCRdb keeps only in-frame clones here, not all; method: immunoSEQ multiplex PCR. This sample has around 1.6 million clones, with 98% found just once. Study-level points and caveats: Between four donors, naive CD4 clonotypes were shared at a level of about 5.3%.

As concerns this clone: Its antigen is not known.

This clonotype was sampled from a man aged 25-45 years in good health. Sequenced: naive CD4+ T cells sorted from blood. This sample's subset: CD45RA+ positively selected.

The CDR3 here is CASSVVGGQYTEAFF. Written as DNA, the CDR3 is TGTGCCAGCAGCGTAGTAGGGGGGCAGTACACTGAAGCTTTCTTT. The rearrangement uses TRBV9 and TRBJ1-1; possible D gene TRBD1, 6 bases. The CDR3 runs to 15 residues. The V end was cut by 0 bases, the J end by 3 bases, with 12 bases between. Germline CDR1 SGDLS, CDR2 YYNGEE.